Shown below are 13 T cell receptor beta chains from a single sample sequenced in a study of blood T cell repertoires in COVID-19. The method was immunoSEQ multiplex PCR; TCRdb's version includes in-frame clones alone and lacks a portion of them. Altogether roughly 220,000 clones are present, roughly 79% being singletons, with the ten largest covering 6.5% to 8.5%. What was sequenced was peripheral blood. Receptor source: a woman over 75 with COVID-19, enrolled during active disease.

The V gene is TRBV15, the J gene TRBJ2-2; 8 bases map to TRBD1. Germline CDR1 LNHNV, CDR2 YYDKDF (reference sequence). J gave up 2 bases and V 2 bases, and 4 bases lay outside the gene matches. The CDR3 extends over 16 amino acids. The CDR3 sequence is CATSRPTGGNTGELFF. The CDR3 DNA is TGTGCCACCAGCAGACCCACAGGGGGTAACACCGGGGAGCTGTTTTTT.

The J gene is TRBJ1-1, the V gene TRBV6-6; D is uncertain. The V gene's germline CDR1 is MNHNY and CDR2 SVGAGI (reference sequence). V lost 7 bases, J lost 6 bases, and 15 bases lay in between. The CDR3 covers 13 residues. CDR3 amino acids: CASTQAGEAEAFF. DNA of the CDR3: TGTGCCAGCACCCAGGCCGGGGAGGCTGAAGCTTTCTTT.

The V gene is TRBV5-6, the J gene TRBJ2-1; D remains unclear. The CDR3 runs 14 residues. Per germline, CDR1 SGHDT and CDR2 YYEEEE. The ends were cut back, 0 bases at V and 6 bases at J, with 10 bases in the middle. For the CDR3, the DNA is TGTGCCAGCAGCTTGGTACGTCTATTCAATGAGCAGTTCTTC. It yields the protein CASSLVRLFNEQFF.

V is TRBV18 and J is TRBJ1-2; 12 bases map to TRBD1. After removal of 3 bases from V and 8 bases from J, the junction contained 4 bases not matched to a gene. There are 14 residues in the CDR3. CDR1 is KGHSH, CDR2 LQKENI, per germline. CDR3 sequence reads: CASSPGTGGEGYTF. DNA for the CDR3: TGTGCCAGCTCACCCGGGACAGGGGGCGAAGGCTACACCTTC.

This clone was seen only a few times. The V gene is TRBV30, the J gene TRBJ1-1, with 7 bases identical to TRBD1. Germline CDR1 and CDR2: GTSNPN and SVGIG (reference sequence). The CDR3 totals 14 residues. The V segment lost 1 base and the J segment 0 bases; nucleotides outside the gene matches: 2. This CDR3 reads CAWSGGQMNTEAFF. The DNA for the CDR3 is TGTGCCTGGAGTGGGGGACAGATGAACACTGAAGCTTTCTTT.

V is TRBV10-2 and J is TRBJ2-3; maybe TRBD1 (5 bases). Germline V CDR1 and CDR2: WSHSY, SAAADI. V shed 6 bases and J shed 2 bases, with 15 bases lying between them. The CDR3 contains 15 residues. The CDR3 is CASRASRAYTDTQYF. In nucleotides, the CDR3 is TGCGCCAGCAGGGCCTCCAGGGCTTACACAGATACGCAGTATTTT.

This sequence joins TRBV10-3 and TRBJ1-1; D perhaps matches TRBD1 (5 bases). The CDR3 extends over 14 amino acids. V was clipped by 3 bases and J by 4 bases, with 12 bases between them. Germline CDR1 ENHRY, CDR2 SYGVKD. CDR3 sequence: CAISDSGASTEAFF. The CDR3 DNA reads as TGTGCCATCAGTGACTCTGGGGCATCCACTGAAGCTTTCTTT.

In this sample, this clone turned up once. CDR3 loop: CASSPPEGGYGYTF. CDR3 coding DNA: TGTGCCAGCAGTCCCCCCGAGGGGGGGTATGGCTACACCTTC. The V gene is TRBV28, the J gene TRBJ1-2; possible D gene TRBD1, 6 bases. V gave up 5 bases and J gave up 5 bases, with 15 bases separating them. CDR1 and CDR2 from the germline V gene are MDHEN and SYDVKM. The CDR3 loop spans 14 amino acids.

The chain uses TRBV6-5 and TRBJ2-5; D call uncertain. Trimming pared 7 bases from V and 5 bases from J, leaving 8 bases between. There are 11 residues in the CDR3. CDR1 and CDR2 (germline): MNHEY, SVGAGI. The CDR3 sequence: CASTSRETQYF. CDR3 DNA: TGTGCCAGCACCTCTAGGGAGACCCAGTACTTC.

This clone was seen only once. The J gene is TRBJ1-2, the V gene TRBV28; D possibly corresponds to TRBD1 (6 bases). Germline V gene lookup returns CDR1 MDHEN and CDR2 SYDVKM. The CDR3 loop spans 12 amino acids. V lost 11 bases, J lost 4 bases, and 14 bases lay in between. The CDR3 bases are TGTGCCGGATCAAACAGGGCCTATGGCTACACCTTC. Amino acids: CAGSNRAYGYTF.

The chain joins TRBV11-1 to TRBJ2-1; the D is unclear. Per the germline V gene, CDR1 is SGHAT and CDR2 is FQDESV (reference sequence). V dropped 1 base and J dropped 5 bases, with 6 bases sitting between them. The CDR3 is 13 amino acids. In DNA, the CDR3 is TGTGCCAGCAGCTTAGGACTTGACAATGAGCAGTTCTTC. It encodes CASSLGLDNEQFF. Using reference TRBV11-1 and TRBJ2-1 for the parts outside the CDR3, the full variable domain is EAEVAQSPRYKITEKSQAVAFWCDPISGHATLYWYRQILGQGPELLVQFQDESVVDDSQLPKDRFSAERLKGVDSTLKIQPAELGDSAMYLCASSLGLDNEQFFGPGTRLTVL.

The chain joins TRBV5-8 to TRBJ2-1; the D gene is possibly TRBD1 (6 bases). Germline assignment: CDR1 SGHTS and CDR2 YDEGEE. V was clipped by 5 bases and J by 7 bases, with 25 bases between them. This CDR3 is built from 17 residues. For the CDR3, the DNA is TGTGCCAGCAGACCTGGGCAGACTCAATCCAGGGGTAATGAGCAGTTCTTC. Its translation is CASRPGQTQSRGNEQFF.

This chain links TRBV7-9 with TRBJ1-2, with 9 nucleotides matching TRBD1. Germline values: CDR1 SEHNR, CDR2 FQNEAQ (reference sequence). V lost 3 bases and J lost 7; bases outside the gene matches: 21. This CDR3 has 19 amino acids. The CDR3 spells CASSFGTGTGSKGGGGYTF. CDR3 DNA: TGTGCCAGCAGCTTCGGTACCGGGACAGGGAGTAAAGGGGGCGGTGGCTACACCTTC.